Presented here are 8 T cell receptor beta chains from one specimen sequenced in a study of CD8 T cells in ankylosing spondylitis. TCRdb reanalysed the 5' RACE reads using MiXCR and keeps one entry per CDR3 protein. The table lists more than 250,000 distinct CDR3 sequences, roughly 12% of them singletons. Sequenced material: blood, either unsorted or a sorted T cell fraction (not recorded which). The source of these receptors is a female donor with ankylosing spondylitis or in good health (not recorded which).

This clonotype was recorded many times. The genes are TRBV20-1 and TRBJ2-3, with D perhaps TRBD1 (6 bases). CDR3 size: 12 residues. Trimming took off 1 base at V and 8 bases at J, with 10 bases between the two ends. The germline V gene has CDR1 DFQATT and CDR2 SNEGSKA (reference sequence). Here the CDR3 DNA reads TGCAGTGCTAGAGGGACAGTTGGTACGCAGTATTTT. It is translated as CSARGTVGTQYF.

J is TRBJ2-2 and V is TRBV9; 14 bases fit TRBD2. Germline trimming cut 3 bases from V and 1 base from J; bases unmatched to any gene: 14. CDR1 and CDR2 (germline): SGDLS, YYNGEE. This CDR3 region has 21 residues. Here the CDR3 reads CASSATPGTSGGPWNTGELFF. The CDR3 DNA follows: TGTGCCAGCAGCGCCACTCCCGGGACTAGCGGGGGCCCCTGGAACACCGGGGAGCTGTTTTTT.

The J gene is TRBJ2-7, the V gene TRBV5-1; a weak D match, TRBD2 (6 bases). CDR3 length: 15 amino acids. Trimming shortened V by 0 bases and J by 2 bases, and 12 bases separated the two germline ends. CDR1 is SGHRS and CDR2 is YFSETQ in the germline V gene. The chain's CDR3 is CASSLGGVFPYEQYF. CDR3 DNA: TGCGCCAGCAGCTTGGGGGGGGTTTTTCCCTACGAGCAGTACTTC.

This clonotype was counted only a few times. The genes are TRBV15 and TRBJ2-2, with D uncertain. Trimming shortened V by 0 bases and J by 0 bases, and 5 bases separated the two germline ends. The CDR3 loop spans 15 amino acids. Germline-derived CDR1 and CDR2 are LNHNV and YYDKDF (reference sequence). The CDR3 sequence is CATSRDNANTGELFF. DNA for the CDR3: TGTGCCACCAGCAGAGACAACGCGAACACCGGGGAGCTGTTTTTT. The full variable domain, its missing parts supplied by reference TRBV15 and TRBJ2-2, is DAMVIQNPRYQVTQFGKPVTLSCSQTLNHNVMYWYQQKSSQAPKLLFHYYDKDFNNEADTPDNFQSRRPNTSFCFLDIRSPGLGDTAMYLCATSRDNANTGELFFGEGSRLTVL.

This clonotype was counted at least ten times. CDR3 sequence (DNA): TGCAGTGCTAGAGGGGGACTAGCCCTGCCCTACGAGCAGTACTTC. It codes for CSARGGLALPYEQYF. V and J are TRBV20-1 and TRBJ2-7; 9 nucleotides match TRBD2. Germline CDR1 reads DFQATT; CDR2 reads SNEGSKA (reference sequence). After removal of 1 base from V and 2 bases from J, the junction contained 6 bases not matched to a gene. The CDR3 consists of 15 residues.

This clonotype was seen at least ten times. The chain recombines TRBV29-1 with TRBJ2-7; D gene uncertain. V gave up 7 bases and J gave up 0 bases, with 13 bases separating them. Germline assignment: CDR1 SQVTM and CDR2 ANQGSEA. This CDR3 has 13 residues. The CDR3 DNA reads TGCAGCGCCCGGGCCCAGGTCTCCTACGAGCAGTACTTC. Protein sequence: CSARAQVSYEQYF.

This clonotype was observed many times. The rearrangement joins TRBV6-2 or TRBV6-3 to TRBJ1-1, with TRBD1 as a possible D gene (5 bases). The germline CDR1 and CDR2 sequences are MNHEY and SVGEGT. The CDR3 consists of 20 residues. V dropped 6 bases and J dropped 0 bases, with 29 bases sitting between them. The CDR3 reads CASRLPLRGGGDEMNTEAFF. The DNA of the CDR3 is TGTGCCAGCAGACTCCCTTTACGTGGTGGAGGGGACGAAATGAACACTGAAGCTTTCTTT.

This clonotype came up a few times. CDR3 in amino acids: CASSLTDGIDEQYF. CDR3 bases: TGTGCCAGCAGCTTGACGGACGGTATCGACGAGCAGTACTTC. The genes are TRBV5-8 and TRBJ2-7, with no clear D. Per the germline V gene, CDR1 is SGHTS and CDR2 is YDEGEE. Trimming left V 1 base short and J 5 bases short, with 13 bases between. This CDR3 spans 14 amino acids.